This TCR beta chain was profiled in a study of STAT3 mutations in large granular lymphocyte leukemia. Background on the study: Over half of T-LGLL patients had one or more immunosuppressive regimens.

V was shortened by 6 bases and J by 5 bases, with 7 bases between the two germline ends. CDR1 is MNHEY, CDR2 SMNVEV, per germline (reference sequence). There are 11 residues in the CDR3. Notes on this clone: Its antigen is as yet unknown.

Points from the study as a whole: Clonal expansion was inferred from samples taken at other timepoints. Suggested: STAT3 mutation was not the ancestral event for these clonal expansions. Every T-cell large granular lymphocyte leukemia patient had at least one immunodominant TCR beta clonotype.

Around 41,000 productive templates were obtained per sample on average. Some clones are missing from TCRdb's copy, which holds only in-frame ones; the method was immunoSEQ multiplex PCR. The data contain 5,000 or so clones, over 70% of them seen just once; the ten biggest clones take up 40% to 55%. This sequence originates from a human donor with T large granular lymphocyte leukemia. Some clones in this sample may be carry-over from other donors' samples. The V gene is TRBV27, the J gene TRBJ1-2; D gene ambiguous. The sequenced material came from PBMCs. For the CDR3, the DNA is TGTGCCAGCAGCCACGGTTATGGCTACACCTTC. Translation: CASSHGYGYTF.